Listed below are T cell receptor beta chains from one sample, sequenced in a study of T-cell reconstitution after alpha-beta-depleted transplantation in children. TCRdb fed the PCR reads into MiXCR, producing one record per CDR3 protein. The data hold about 180,000 distinct CDR3 sequences, with 11% observed a single time. The sequencing here drew on PBMCs, taken before TCRalphabeta/CD19-depleted stem cell transplant. These TCRs come from a boy between 2 and 10 years old with acute myeloid leukemia, due to receive a stem cell transplant. The CDR3 runs from the conserved cysteine through the conserved F or W. Size is omitted from some rows. Given values are once, few, many or a class for expanded clones.

J gene	V gene	clone size	CDR3 length	CDR3 protein
TRBJ2-2	TRBV3-1	few	19	CASSSRDTGWGLNTGELFF
TRBJ2-3	TRBV7-3	few	17	CASSPKAALAGGDTQYF
TRBJ2-6	TRBV20-1	NA	18	CSARPVGGGSSGANVLTF
TRBJ2-7	TRBV20-1	many	13	CSARDPRFYEQYF
TRBJ1-2	TRBV28	many	11	CASSFLSGYTF
TRBJ2-5	TRBV7-9	many	11	CASSLGWTQYF
TRBJ2-3	TRBV10-3	few	15	CAISEWQTLPDTQYF
TRBJ2-1	TRBV12-3/TRBV12-4	many	13	CASSWVAGSEQFF
TRBJ1-2	TRBV6-5	many	15	CASSYGQGAPYGYTF
TRBJ2-1	TRBV12-3/TRBV12-4	many	11	CASTINNEQFF
TRBJ1-1	TRBV20-1	many	13	CSALRGSNTEAFF
TRBJ2-2	TRBV19	NA	13	CASSTENPGELFF
TRBJ2-2	TRBV20-1	many	14	CSAREGTRTGELFF
TRBJ1-5	TRBV5-5	many	14	CASSLVQGSQPQHF
TRBJ2-3	TRBV27	many	20	CASSLILPRDRAPSTDTQYF
TRBJ2-7	TRBV28	NA	13	CASSLWASTEQYF
TRBJ2-1	TRBV20-1	NA	15	CSARSRSGGLNEQFF
TRBJ2-5	TRBV7-7	NA	14	CASSLTRNQETQYF
TRBJ2-4	TRBV7-8	many	16	CASSTQGDLAKNIQYF
TRBJ2-3	TRBV28	many	14	CASRPPDSTDTQYF
TRBJ2-7	TRBV5-8	NA	14	CASSPGLVNDEQYF
TRBJ2-7	TRBV20-1	many	15	CSARQFLAEAYEQYF
TRBJ1-6	TRBV5-1	many	14	CASSIRDLNSPLHF
TRBJ2-1	TRBV18	many	14	CASSPDGPLIEQFF
TRBJ2-1	TRBV5-1	many	16	CASSLDGTSGRLGQFF
TRBJ2-5	TRBV20-1	many	15	CSAEELGHRGETQYF
TRBJ2-1	TRBV12-3/TRBV12-4	many	13	CASRAGEGNEQFF
TRBJ2-3	TRBV4-1	many	18	CASSSAAGLADSTDTQYF